This TCR beta chain was profiled in a study of cytomegalovirus exposure and HLA in healthy donors. Study-wide results and limits: Cytomegalovirus-associated status was assigned to approximately 160 TCR beta chains. Upon later analysis, TCR association rates were observed to vary by HLA locus, being highest for DRB1 and lowest for HLA-C. A later analysis reported that several of the most significant clusters appeared to be linked to common viral pathogens, among them Epstein-Barr virus. An analysis done earlier found most TCR beta V segments productive about 87% or about 30% of the time.

PCR used 60 Vbeta primers and 13 Jbeta primers. Here immunoSEQ multiplex PCR was the method, and the copy in TCRdb shows in-frame clones only, minus some. The table includes some 120,000 clones, around four fifths detected once. Notes on this clone: Its antigen is unknown.

Source material: PBMCs. The TCR comes from a man aged 25-40 years in good health and CMV-seropositive.

The CDR3 region is CASSEGQWWQGFGDQPQHF. DNA for the CDR3: TGTGCCAGCAGTGAAGGTCAATGGTGGCAGGGGTTTGGCGATCAGCCCCAGCATTTT. V usage is TRBV6-1 and J usage is TRBJ1-5, with D possibly being TRBD1 (6 bases). Germline V gene sequence: CDR1 MNHNS, CDR2 SASEGT. Trimming took off 1 base at V and 5 bases at J, with 24 bases between the two ends. The CDR3 runs to 19 residues.